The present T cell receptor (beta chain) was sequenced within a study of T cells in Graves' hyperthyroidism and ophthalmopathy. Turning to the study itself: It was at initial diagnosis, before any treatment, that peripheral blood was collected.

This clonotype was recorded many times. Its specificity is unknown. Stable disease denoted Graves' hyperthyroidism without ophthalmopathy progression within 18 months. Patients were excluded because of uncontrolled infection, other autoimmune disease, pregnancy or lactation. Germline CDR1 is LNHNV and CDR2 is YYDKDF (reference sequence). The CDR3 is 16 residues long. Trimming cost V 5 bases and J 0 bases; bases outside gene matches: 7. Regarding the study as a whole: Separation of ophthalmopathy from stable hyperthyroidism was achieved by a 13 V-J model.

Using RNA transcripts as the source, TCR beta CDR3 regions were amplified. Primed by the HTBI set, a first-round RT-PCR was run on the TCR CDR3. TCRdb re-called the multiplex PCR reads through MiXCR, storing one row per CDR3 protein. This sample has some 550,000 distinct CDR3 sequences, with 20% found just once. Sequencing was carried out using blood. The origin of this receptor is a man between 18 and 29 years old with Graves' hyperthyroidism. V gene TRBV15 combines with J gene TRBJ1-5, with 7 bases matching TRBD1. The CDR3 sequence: CATSGRQGDSNQPQHF. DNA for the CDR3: TGTGCCACCAGCGGAAGACAGGGAGATAGCAATCAGCCCCAGCATTTT.